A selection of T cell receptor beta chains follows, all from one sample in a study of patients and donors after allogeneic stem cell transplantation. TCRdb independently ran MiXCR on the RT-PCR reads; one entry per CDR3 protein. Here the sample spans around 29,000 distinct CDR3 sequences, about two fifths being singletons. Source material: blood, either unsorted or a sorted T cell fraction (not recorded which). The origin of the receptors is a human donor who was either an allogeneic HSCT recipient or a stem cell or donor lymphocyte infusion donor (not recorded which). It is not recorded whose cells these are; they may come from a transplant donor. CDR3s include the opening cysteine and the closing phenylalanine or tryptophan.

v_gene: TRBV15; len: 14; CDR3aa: CATSRVGGAYGYTF
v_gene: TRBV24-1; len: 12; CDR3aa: CATMSSTDTQYF
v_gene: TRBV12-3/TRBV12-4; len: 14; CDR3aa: CASSSAGVHQPQHF
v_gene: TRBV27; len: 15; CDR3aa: CASSLGPASNQPQHF
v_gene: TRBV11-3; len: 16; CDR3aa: CASSLGGGCSDQPQHF
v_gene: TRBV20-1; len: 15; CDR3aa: CSARMVAREIYGYTF
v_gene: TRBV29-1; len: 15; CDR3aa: CSAQTGGSSYNEQFF
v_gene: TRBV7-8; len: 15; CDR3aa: CASSRPAGLLTGAFF
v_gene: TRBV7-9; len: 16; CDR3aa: CASSLVAGESYNEQFF
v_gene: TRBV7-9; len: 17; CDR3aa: CASSAPTGPLGSTEAFF
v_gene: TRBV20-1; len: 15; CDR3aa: CSARSSVVDYNEQFF
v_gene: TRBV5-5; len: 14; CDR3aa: CASSLFAGKETQYF
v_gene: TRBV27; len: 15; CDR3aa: CASSSQAGLSTEAFF
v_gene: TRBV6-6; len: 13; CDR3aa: CASSNTGVQPQHF
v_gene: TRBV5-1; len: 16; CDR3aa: CASSLVPGVANSPLHF
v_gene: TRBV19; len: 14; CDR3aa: CASSIGGRSEKLFF
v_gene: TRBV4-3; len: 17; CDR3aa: CASSQGSGRDSNQPQHF
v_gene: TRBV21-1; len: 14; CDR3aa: CASSKGVGTGGYTF
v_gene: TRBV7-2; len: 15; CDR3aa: CASSHPIDGVEKLFF
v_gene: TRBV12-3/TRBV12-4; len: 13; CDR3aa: CATTVAGGGTQYF
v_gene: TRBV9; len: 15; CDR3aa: CASSVAATGNYGYTF
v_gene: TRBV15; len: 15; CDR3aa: CATSVGTDTYNEQFF
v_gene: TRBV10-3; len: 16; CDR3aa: CAISESRTSGSYEQYF
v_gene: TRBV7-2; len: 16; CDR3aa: CVLEGTGGPSDYGYTF
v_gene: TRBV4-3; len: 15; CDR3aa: CASSQEEGLSEGYTF
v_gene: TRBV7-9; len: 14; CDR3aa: CASSRGTGGNTIYF
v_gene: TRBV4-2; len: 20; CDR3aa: CASSQELTSGGAASTDTQYF
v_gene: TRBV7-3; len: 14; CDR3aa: CASSLAGTYNEQFF
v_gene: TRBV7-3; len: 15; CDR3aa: CASSLLAEPYNEQFF